The 8 T cell receptor beta chains in this list originate from one sample, sequenced in a study of blood T cell repertoires in COVID-19. Using immunoSEQ multiplex PCR, the repertoire was profiled, and TCRdb retains in-frame clones only, with some absent. This sample has about 330,000 clones, with 75% to 85% found just once. Material: peripheral blood. All receptors derive from a human donor in a cohort sampled during active COVID-19.

The chain links TRBV7-9 to TRBJ1-2; weak D call: TRBD1 (6 bases). The CDR3 is 13 amino acids. Germline CDR1 and CDR2: SEHNR and FQNEAQ (reference sequence). Trimming removed 5 bases at V and 4 bases at J, with 11 bases between. As DNA, the CDR3 is TGTGCCAGCAGCCTACAGGGCTTCTATGGCTACACCTTC. Residues: CASSLQGFYGYTF.

The table lists this clone with a few counts. The chain joins TRBV6-1 to TRBJ1-2; the D gene is possibly TRBD1 (5 bases). This CDR3 spans 13 amino acids. Deletions cut 3 bases from V and 1 base from J, with 6 bases between. Germline CDR1 MNHNS, CDR2 SASEGT. The CDR3 sequence is CASSEGLNYGYTF. CDR3 bases: TGTGCCAGCAGTGAGGGACTTAACTATGGCTACACCTTC.

The chain employs TRBV5-8 and TRBJ2-7; 9 bases map to TRBD1. The CDR3 totals 12 residues. V dropped 6 bases and J dropped 12; count of bases not matched to a gene: 10. The germline V gene encodes CDR1 SGHTS and CDR2 YDEGEE. In nucleotides, the CDR3 is TGTGCCAGCACAGGCACAGGGGGCAGGAGGTACTTC. Its protein product is CASTGTGGRRYF.

This chain uses TRBV5-1 with TRBJ1-4, with D perhaps TRBD1 (5 bases). CDR1 SGHRS and CDR2 YFSETQ come from the germline V gene. The CDR3 has 14 residues. The V end was cut by 0 bases, the J end by 6 bases, with 9 bases between. The CDR3 DNA is TGCGCCAGCAGCTTGGCGGCGGGGGATGAAAAACTGTTTTTT. Its protein product is CASSLAAGDEKLFF.

The chain uses TRBV3-1 (or the pseudogene TRBV3-2) and TRBJ1-6; 8 bases map to TRBD1. V was pared by 5 bases and J by 8 bases, with 8 bases of the junction left unmatched. CDR3 length: 15 residues. Per the germline V gene, CDR1 is LGHDT and CDR2 is YNNKEL (reference sequence). The CDR3 nucleotides read TGTGCCAGCAGCGGCGTCAGGGGGCTAGATTCACCCCTCCACTTT. The encoded protein is CASSGVRGLDSPLHF.

This chain connects TRBV20-1 to TRBJ2-1; D is ambiguous. The CDR3 covers 11 residues. From germline, CDR1 is DFQATT and CDR2 SNEGSKA (reference sequence). The V end was cut by 0 bases, the J end by 15 bases, with 12 bases between. CDR3 sequence (DNA): TGCAGTGCTAGAGATAAGAGTCACCGGTTCTTC. Its translation is CSARDKSHRFF.

The chain combines TRBV5-1 with TRBJ2-7; D gene unclear. The germline V gene has CDR1 SGHRS and CDR2 YFSETQ. V lost 0 bases to trimming and J lost 4 bases, with 8 bases between them. The CDR3 is made up of 13 amino acids. The CDR3 DNA reads TGCGCCAGCAGCTTGGACATTGTTTACGAGCAGTACTTC. It specifies CASSLDIVYEQYF.

The chain combines TRBV6-1 with TRBJ1-1; D is unresolved. The CDR3 spans 16 residues. The V gene's germline CDR1 is MNHNS and CDR2 SASEGT. V was cut by 4 bases and J by 4 bases, with 19 bases left in between. CDR3 DNA sequence: TGTGCCAGCAGTGGTGGACGGGGAGTTGTCGGCACTGAAGCTTTCTTT. Translating gives CASSGGRGVVGTEAFF.